The rows below give T cell receptor beta chains drawn from one sample of a study of identical twins. TCRdb re-called the 5' RACE reads with MiXCR, one entry per CDR3 protein. The data show hundreds of thousands of distinct CDR3 sequences, with 20% to 25% seen just once and approximately 2.9% held by the top ten. The same data also went into a second study, on T cells expressing NK-cell markers.

The sequenced sample consisted of CD4+ T cells sorted from blood. The receptors shown here come from a woman under 30 in good health. Each CDR3 is given with its conserved first and last residue. Each record gives: V gene, J gene, D gene, CDR3 protein. A D gene is named only where the DNA matches it firmly.

TRBV14,TRBJ1-6,NA,CASARSWNSPLHF
TRBV7-2,TRBJ1-6,NA,CASSLAAGTSSSYNSPLHF
TRBV2,TRBJ2-5,NA,CASSEDRPSNGETQYF
TRBV5-6,TRBJ2-7,NA,CASSFRDGHYEQYF
TRBV20-1,TRBJ2-3,NA,CSARDGARDWEFGTDTQYF
TRBV12-3/TRBV12-4,TRBJ2-4,NA,CASSPTLNIQYF
TRBV7-2,TRBJ2-1,TRBD2,CASSSERGGSNEQFF
TRBV6-2/TRBV6-3,TRBJ2-1,NA,CASSSRVNEQFF
TRBV5-6,TRBJ2-3,TRBD2,CASSYRPSGVGADTQYF
TRBV6-1,TRBJ2-3,NA,CASRSRRRTTSTDTQYF
TRBV10-3,TRBJ1-3,NA,CAIRPGANTIYF
TRBV9,TRBJ2-1,TRBD2,CASSVSGGPDEQFF
TRBV7-9,TRBJ1-1,TRBD1,CASSSGTANLNTEAFF
TRBV20-1,TRBJ1-5,TRBD1,CSAWTGEGGQPQHF
TRBV7-6,TRBJ1-5,TRBD1,CASSPRTGGFNQPQHF
TRBV12-3/TRBV12-4,TRBJ1-1,NA,CASSLTGGGYTEAFF
TRBV5-1,TRBJ2-3,NA,CASSLGSQYTDTQYF
TRBV5-1,TRBJ2-4,NA,CASSLGPGEAKNIQYF
TRBV5-1,TRBJ1-2,NA,CASSLAEGAGTF
TRBV7-2,TRBJ2-1,NA,CASSYYPPNEQFF
TRBV5-1,TRBJ2-5,NA,CASSSGQETQYF
TRBV20-1,TRBJ2-7,TRBD2,CSALSGGVSYEQYF
TRBV9,TRBJ2-7,TRBD2,CASSVVGGTSGRHYEQYF
TRBV29-1,TRBJ1-1,NA,CSVVRGSSTEAFF
TRBV5-1,TRBJ2-5,TRBD2,CASSLGLAGARKSETQYF
TRBV5-1,TRBJ2-5,NA,CASSLAGIQETQYF
TRBV19,TRBJ1-2,NA,CASRDGPANYGYTF
TRBV6-5,TRBJ1-6,NA,CASSPGESLHF
TRBV2,TRBJ1-5,TRBD1,CASTPGTGGFQPQHF
TRBV4-1,TRBJ1-1,NA,CASWTWAFF